This TCR beta chain was retrieved from a study of CXCR3-negative and CXCR3-positive naive CD8 T cells. Concerning this clonotype: What it binds is unknown.

Findings of the study overall: CXCR3-positive naive cells carried more hydrophobic TRB CDR3s than CXCR3-negative ones.

This CDR3 contains 16 residues. Germline lookup yields CDR1 SEHNR and CDR2 FQNEAQ (reference sequence). The study made its TRB cDNA libraries by 5' RACE, adding UMI labels. Following a re-call of the 5' RACE reads, TCRdb has one entry per CDR3 protein and lacks DNA. The data show about 150,000 distinct CDR3 sequences, and the top ten clones hold 0.45% to 0.55%. The sequence was obtained from a human donor in good health. Some clones in this sample may be carry-over from other donors' samples. The specimen sequenced was naive CXCR3+ CD8+ T cells from blood. Subset of the sample: CD45RO-CCR7+CD27+CD95- naive CD8+ T cells expressing CXCR3 (TNR3+). The chain employs TRBV7-9 and TRBJ2-7; TCRdb's assignment of TRBD1 cannot be checked, as there is no DNA. CDR3 sequence reads: CASSSSGTVFSYEQYF.